These 30 T cell receptor beta chains came from one sample sequenced in a study of cytomegalovirus exposure and HLA in healthy donors. Clones were read by immunoSEQ multiplex PCR, and TCRdb kept only the in-frame ones, dropping some. The data show approximately 230,000 clones, about 88% seen once. Sequenced: PBMCs. The receptor set was obtained from a man aged 18 to 30 in good health and CMV-seropositive.

The rearrangement joins TRBV5-1 to TRBJ1-2, with a tentative D call TRBD1 (5 bases). The germline V and J ends were trimmed by 0 bases and 10 bases, with 16 bases remaining between them. Germline CDR1 is SGHRS and CDR2 is YFSETQ. CDR3 length equals 14 residues. The CDR3, as DNA: TGCGCCAGCAGCTTGGCGCAGGGTACTATCGACTACACCTTC. This gives the protein CASSLAQGTIDYTF.

This clone was seen only once. The CDR3 sequence is CASSPSSGAGSEQYF. The CDR3 DNA follows: TGTGCCAGCAGTCCCTCTAGCGGTGCGGGTTCCGAGCAGTACTTC. V usage is TRBV6-6 and J usage is TRBJ2-7, with 7 bases identical to TRBD2. In germline, CDR1 is MNHNY, CDR2 SVGAGI (reference sequence). The CDR3 is made up of 15 amino acids. The J segment lost 6 bases and the V segment lost 5 bases, leaving 13 bases of the junction unmatched.

The chain combines TRBV6-5 with TRBJ2-7; D perhaps matches TRBD1 (6 bases). V was trimmed by 9 bases and J by 0 bases, leaving 12 bases between them. The CDR3 has 13 amino acids. Germline CDR1 MNHEY, CDR2 SVGAGI. CDR3 sequence: CASRTAPSYEQYF. The CDR3 DNA follows: TGTGCCAGTAGGACAGCTCCCTCCTACGAGCAGTACTTC.

The CDR3 protein is CASDPNGGNTDTQYF. CDR3 nucleotides: TGTGCCAGCGACCCCAACGGCGGGAACACAGATACGCAGTATTTT. The chain employs TRBV5-4 and TRBJ2-3; tentative D call: TRBD2 (6 bases). Trimming shortened V by 7 bases and J by 2 bases, and 17 bases separated the two germline ends. Germline V lookup: CDR1 SGHNT, CDR2 YYREEE (reference sequence). The CDR3 has 15 amino acids.

J is TRBJ2-1 and V is TRBV10-1, with 7 nucleotides matching TRBD1. The trim removed 8 bases at V and 1 base at J, leaving 2 bases unmatched. This CDR3 region has 13 residues. CDR1 WNHNN and CDR2 SYGVQD come from the germline V gene (reference sequence). The CDR3 loop reads CASGTDSYNEQFF. CDR3 DNA sequence: TGCGCCAGCGGGACAGATTCCTACAATGAGCAGTTCTTC.

CDR3 in amino acids: CSVEAEGGEKLFF. The CDR3 DNA sequence: TGCAGCGTTGAAGCTGAGGGGGGAGAAAAACTGTTTTTT. J is TRBJ1-4 and V is TRBV29-1; maybe TRBD1 (6 bases). Germline V gives CDR1 SQVTM, CDR2 ANQGSEA. Trimming pared 1 base from V and 8 bases from J, leaving 11 bases between. The CDR3 covers 13 residues.

This sequence joins TRBV6-5 and TRBJ1-1, with D unresolved. V gave up 0 bases and J gave up 3 bases, with 5 bases separating them. Looked up from germline, CDR1 is MNHEY and CDR2 is SVGAGI. The CDR3 is 13 amino acids. The CDR3 region is CASSYSRDTEAFF. The DNA of the CDR3 is TGTGCCAGCAGTTACTCGAGAGACACTGAAGCTTTCTTT.

This chain connects TRBV5-1 to TRBJ1-1, with D perhaps matching TRBD1 (5 bases). Germline V CDR1 and CDR2: SGHRS, YFSETQ. The V and J ends lost 2 bases and 8 bases respectively, with 16 bases between them. The CDR3 is 14 residues long. The CDR3 nucleotides are TGCGCCAGCAGCTTATCGGCGGGGGGAGGCGAAGCTTTCTTT. This encodes CASSLSAGGGEAFF.

The rearrangement uses TRBV25-1 and TRBJ2-3; TRBD1 aligns across 8 bases. Germline lookup yields CDR1 MGHDK and CDR2 SYGVNS. Trimming removed 4 bases from V and 5 bases from J; junction bases left unmatched: 8. The CDR3 consists of 15 residues. The CDR3 DNA sequence: TGTGCCAGCAGTGCAAGTCAGGGGGCGGGAGATACGCAGTATTTT. Its translation is CASSASQGAGDTQYF.

The rearrangement joins TRBV29-1 to TRBJ2-1, with 16 bases lining up with TRBD2. The V segment lost 7 bases and the J segment 7 bases; nucleotides outside the gene matches: 10. The CDR3 length is 16 residues. Per the germline V gene, CDR1 is SQVTM and CDR2 is ANQGSEA. CDR3 bases: TGCAGCGCAGAGGGACTAGCGGGAGGGCCTGGGAATGAGCAGTTCTTC. Translating it yields CSAEGLAGGPGNEQFF.

The genes are TRBV7-2 and TRBJ2-7, with 11 nucleotides matching TRBD1. J gave up 2 bases and V 5 bases, and 5 bases lay outside the gene matches. Germline V gene lookup returns CDR1 SGHTA and CDR2 FQGNSA. The CDR3 is made up of 15 amino acids. DNA of the CDR3: TGTGCCAGCAGCCGAGGACAGGGGGCTCCCTACGAGCAGTACTTC. It is translated as CASSRGQGAPYEQYF.

The genes are TRBV6-1 and TRBJ1-1; 9 bases fit TRBD1. J lost 5 bases, V lost 5 bases, and 9 bases had no gene match. Germline CDR1 MNHNS, CDR2 SASEGT. CDR3 length: 15 residues. The CDR3 loop is CASSTYRGRRTEAFF. The DNA for the CDR3 is TGTGCCAGCAGTACATACAGGGGGCGACGTACTGAAGCTTTCTTT.

This chain joins TRBV4-1 and TRBJ2-1; D is undetermined. The CDR3 covers 14 residues. CDR1 is MGHRA, CDR2 YSYEKL, per germline. The V gene lost 0 bases and the J gene lost 3 bases, with 6 bases spanning the gap. DNA for the CDR3: TGCGCCAGCAGCCAAGAGGAGCTCTACAATGAGCAGTTCTTC. Its protein product is CASSQEELYNEQFF.

V is TRBV5-1 and J is TRBJ1-1; D gene ambiguous. With 1 base removed from V and 2 bases from J, the gap between germline ends came to 6 bases. From germline, CDR1 is SGHRS and CDR2 YFSETQ. CDR3 length equals 13 residues. DNA of the CDR3: TGCGCCAGCAGCTTGAGCGCTAACACTGAAGCTTTCTTT. Amino acid sequence: CASSLSANTEAFF.

The chain joins TRBV20-1 to TRBJ1-1; maybe TRBD1 (6 bases). V gave up 2 bases and J gave up 9 bases, with 10 bases separating them. This CDR3 is built from 11 residues. Germline assignment: CDR1 DFQATT and CDR2 SNEGSKA (reference sequence). The CDR3 region has the DNA TGCAGTGCTAGACAGGGGATTAAAGCTTTCTTT. Its translation is CSARQGIKAFF.

This chain connects TRBV5-1 to TRBJ1-4; 8 bases are shared with TRBD1. The CDR3 is 18 amino acids. With V trimmed by 4 bases and J by 5 bases, 16 bases remained unmatched. The germline CDR1 and CDR2 sequences are SGHRS and YFSETQ. Here the CDR3 DNA reads TGCGCCAGCAGCCCTGGGACAGGAGCCTGGAGTACCAATGAAAAACTGTTTTTT. Encoded protein: CASSPGTGAWSTNEKLFF.

V is TRBV5-1 and J is TRBJ1-2; D is perhaps TRBD1 (6 bases). Trimming shortened V by 4 bases and J by 6 bases, and 16 bases separated the two germline ends. This CDR3 has 14 amino acids. Germline V gene sequence: CDR1 SGHRS, CDR2 YFSETQ. The DNA for the CDR3 is TGCGCCAGCAGCCAACAGGGATCTTTCGATGGCTACACCTTC. Translation gives CASSQQGSFDGYTF.

The rearrangement uses TRBV6-1 and TRBJ1-2; 7 bases align to TRBD1. CDR3 length: 14 amino acids. CDR1 MNHNS and CDR2 SASEGT come from the germline V gene. V shed 2 bases, J shed 4 bases, and the junction held 4 bases outside the gene matches. CDR3 region: CASSESDRAYGYTF. The CDR3 coding sequence is TGTGCCAGCAGTGAATCCGACAGGGCCTATGGCTACACCTTC.

The genes are TRBV27 and TRBJ2-1; 12 nucleotides align to TRBD2. This CDR3 has 18 amino acids. The ends lost 5 bases at V and 2 bases at J; junction bases unmatched: 10. Germline V CDR1 and CDR2: MNHEY, SMNVEV (reference sequence). CDR3: CASSVTSGSLGPYNEQFF. CDR3 in DNA: TGTGCCAGCAGTGTGACTAGCGGGAGTCTAGGACCCTACAATGAGCAGTTCTTC.

The chain couples TRBV18 to TRBJ2-5; either TRBD1 or TRBD2 may supply D (6 bases each). Germline V CDR1 and CDR2: KGHSH, LQKENI. The ends were cut back, 4 bases at V and 4 bases at J, with 10 bases in the middle. The CDR3 sequence is 13 residues long. This chain's CDR3 is CASSHGGRETQYF. The DNA of the CDR3 is TGTGCCAGCTCACACGGGGGCAGAGAGACCCAGTACTTC.

V usage is TRBV13 and J usage is TRBJ2-1; no reliable D call. V was trimmed by 2 bases and J by 8 bases, leaving 4 bases between them. The CDR3 sequence is 11 residues long. Germline V gene data show CDR1 as PRHDT and CDR2 as FYEKMQ (reference sequence). CDR3 loop: CASSLFHEQFF. For the CDR3, the DNA is TGTGCCAGCAGCTTATTTCATGAGCAGTTCTTC.

This clone was observed a single time. This rearrangement joins TRBV6-6 to TRBJ1-2; possibly TRBD1 for D (5 bases). V lost 6 bases to trimming and J lost 4 bases, with 12 bases between them. The CDR3 is 13 amino acids. Looked up from germline, CDR1 is MNHNY and CDR2 is SVGAGI (reference sequence). DNA of the CDR3: TGTGCCAGCAGCGTCGGGACGGTCTATGGCTACACCTTC. This encodes CASSVGTVYGYTF.

The genes are TRBV4-3 and TRBJ1-5, with D possibly being TRBD1 (6 bases). This CDR3 has 16 residues. Germline-derived CDR1 and CDR2 are LGHNA and YSLEER. The V gene lost 2 bases and the J gene lost 0 bases, with 11 bases spanning the gap. CDR3 in DNA: TGCGCCAGCAGCCAAACGACGGACAGTAGCAATCAGCCCCAGCATTTT. Translation gives CASSQTTDSSNQPQHF.

This sequence joins TRBV6-5 and TRBJ2-5; D tentatively fits TRBD1 or TRBD2 (5 bases each). V was shortened by 5 bases and J by 4 bases, with 11 bases between the two germline ends. The germline gives CDR1 MNHEY, CDR2 SVGAGI. This CDR3 contains 13 residues. The CDR3 nucleotides are TGTGCCAGCAGTGCCCCGGGGCTAGAGACCCAGTACTTC. Its protein product is CASSAPGLETQYF.

This chain uses TRBV19 with TRBJ2-6, with TRBD1 matching 7 bases. This CDR3 has 15 amino acids. V trimming: 6 bases; J trimming: 0 bases; junction bases outside the gene matches: 2. Germline V CDR1 and CDR2: LNHDA, SQIVND (reference sequence). The CDR3, as DNA: TGTGCCAGTAGGACAGGGAGCTCTGGGGCCAACGTCCTGACTTTC. This sequence encodes CASRTGSSGANVLTF.

The CDR3 nucleotides are TGTGCCAGTAGTATTACGGACAATCAGCCCCAGCATTTT. Protein: CASSITDNQPQHF. The chain combines TRBV19 with TRBJ1-5; no clear D. The CDR3 runs to 13 residues. Germline loops: CDR1 LNHDA, CDR2 SQIVND (reference sequence). The V end lost 3 bases, the J end lost 3 bases, and 6 bases lay between the germline ends.

V gene TRBV5-5 combines with J gene TRBJ2-7, with 12 bases fitting TRBD1. The CDR3 is made up of 16 amino acids. V dropped 1 base and J dropped 0; count of bases not matched to a gene: 2. Per the germline V gene, CDR1 is SGHKS and CDR2 is YYEKEE (reference sequence). CDR3 DNA: TGTGCCAGCAGCTTGACGGGACAGGGGGCCTCCTACGAGCAGTACTTC. It yields the protein CASSLTGQGASYEQYF.

The chain recombines TRBV6-1 with TRBJ1-3; maybe TRBD1 (5 bases). In germline, CDR1 is MNHNS, CDR2 SASEGT. There are 17 residues in the CDR3. Trimming cost V 2 bases and J 0 bases, with 14 bases left between them. The CDR3 sequence: CASSELRWDRSGNTIYF. CDR3 nucleotides: TGTGCCAGCAGTGAACTACGGTGGGACCGCTCTGGAAACACCATATATTTT.

The chain carries TRBV13 and TRBJ2-1; TRBD1 agrees at 9 bases. This CDR3 region has 16 residues. Germline V gives CDR1 PRHDT, CDR2 FYEKMQ (reference sequence). Losses at the gene ends were 2 bases for V and 2 bases for J; bases not matched to a gene: 4. CDR3 region: CASSLQRQGAYNEQFF. The CDR3 nucleotides are TGTGCCAGCAGCTTACAGAGACAGGGGGCCTACAATGAGCAGTTCTTC.

This clone was recorded only once. The rearrangement links TRBV11-3 to TRBJ2-7; TRBD1 matches at 7 bases. Unmatched junction bases numbered 4, after V lost 1 base and J lost 4 bases. The CDR3 loop spans 14 amino acids. Germline CDR1 reads SGHNT; CDR2 reads YENEEA. Here the CDR3 DNA reads TGTGCCAGCAGCTTAGGGGCACAGGGGTACGAGCAGTACTTC. Its protein is CASSLGAQGYEQYF.